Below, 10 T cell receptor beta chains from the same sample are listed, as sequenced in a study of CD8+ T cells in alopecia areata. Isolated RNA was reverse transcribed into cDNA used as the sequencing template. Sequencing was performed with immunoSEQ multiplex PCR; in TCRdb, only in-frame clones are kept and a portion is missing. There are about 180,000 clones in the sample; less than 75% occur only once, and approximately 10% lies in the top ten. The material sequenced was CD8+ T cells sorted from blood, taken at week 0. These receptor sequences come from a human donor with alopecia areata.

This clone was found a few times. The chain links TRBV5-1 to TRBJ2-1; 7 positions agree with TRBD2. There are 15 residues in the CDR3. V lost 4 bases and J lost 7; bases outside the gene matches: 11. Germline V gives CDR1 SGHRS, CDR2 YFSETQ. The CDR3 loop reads CASSPGGRGINEQFF. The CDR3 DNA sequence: TGCGCCAGCAGCCCGGGGGGTAGAGGTATTAATGAGCAGTTCTTC.

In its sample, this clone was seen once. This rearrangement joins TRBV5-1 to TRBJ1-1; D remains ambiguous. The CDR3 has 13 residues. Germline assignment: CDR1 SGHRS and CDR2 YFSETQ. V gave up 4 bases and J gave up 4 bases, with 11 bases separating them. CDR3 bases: TGCGCCAGCAGCATAGGACGGGCCACTGAAGCTTTCTTT. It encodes CASSIGRATEAFF.

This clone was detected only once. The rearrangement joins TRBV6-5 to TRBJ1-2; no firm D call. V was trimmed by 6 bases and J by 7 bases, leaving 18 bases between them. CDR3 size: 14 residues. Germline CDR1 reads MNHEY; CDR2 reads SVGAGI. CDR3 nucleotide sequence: TGTGCCAGCAGCCTCAGCCTGTCGGGGAGTGGCTACACCTTC. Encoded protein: CASSLSLSGSGYTF.

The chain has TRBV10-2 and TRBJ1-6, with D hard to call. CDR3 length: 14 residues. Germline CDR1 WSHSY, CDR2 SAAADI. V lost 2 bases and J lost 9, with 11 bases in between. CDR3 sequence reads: CASSEPPLGSPLHF. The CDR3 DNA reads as TGCGCCAGCAGTGAGCCCCCGCTCGGTTCACCCCTCCACTTT.

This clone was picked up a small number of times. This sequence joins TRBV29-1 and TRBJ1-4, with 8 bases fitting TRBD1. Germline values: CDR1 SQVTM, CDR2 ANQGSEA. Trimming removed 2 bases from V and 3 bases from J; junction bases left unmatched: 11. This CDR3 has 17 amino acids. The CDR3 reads CSVELSPGTGPNEKLFF. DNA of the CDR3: TGCAGCGTTGAACTATCCCCTGGGACAGGACCTAATGAAAAACTGTTTTTT.

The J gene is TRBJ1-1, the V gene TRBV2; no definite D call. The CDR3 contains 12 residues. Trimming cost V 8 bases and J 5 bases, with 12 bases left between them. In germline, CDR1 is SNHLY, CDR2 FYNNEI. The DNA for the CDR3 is TGTGCCAGCCAAAGGGATAAGACTGAAGCTTTCTTT. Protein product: CASQRDKTEAFF.

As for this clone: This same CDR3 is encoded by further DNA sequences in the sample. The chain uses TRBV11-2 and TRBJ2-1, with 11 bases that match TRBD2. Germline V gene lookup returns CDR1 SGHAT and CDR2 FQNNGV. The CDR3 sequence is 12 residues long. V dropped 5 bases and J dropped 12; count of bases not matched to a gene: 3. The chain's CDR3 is CASSLGLAGQFF. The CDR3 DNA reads TGTGCCAGCAGCCTCGGACTAGCGGGGCAGTTCTTC.

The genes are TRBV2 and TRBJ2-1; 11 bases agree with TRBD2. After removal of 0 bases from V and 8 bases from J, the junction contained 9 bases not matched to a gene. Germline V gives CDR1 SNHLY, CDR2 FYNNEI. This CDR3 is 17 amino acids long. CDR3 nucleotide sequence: TGTGCCAGCAGTGAAGCGTTTAGCGGGGGGGCTTCCCATGAGCAGTTCTTC. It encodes CASSEAFSGGASHEQFF.

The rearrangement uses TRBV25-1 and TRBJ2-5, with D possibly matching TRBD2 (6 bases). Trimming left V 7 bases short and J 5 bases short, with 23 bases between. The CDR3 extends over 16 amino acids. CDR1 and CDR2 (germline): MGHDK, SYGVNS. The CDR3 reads CASTGLAAYEGETQYF. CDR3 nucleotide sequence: TGTGCCAGCACGGGGTTAGCGGCTTATGAGGGGGAGACCCAGTACTTC.

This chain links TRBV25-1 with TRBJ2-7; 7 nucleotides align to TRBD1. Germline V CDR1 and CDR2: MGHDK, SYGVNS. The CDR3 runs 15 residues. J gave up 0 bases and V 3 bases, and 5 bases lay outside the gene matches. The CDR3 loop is CASSERQGSSYEQYF. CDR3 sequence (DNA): TGTGCCAGCAGTGAGCGACAGGGAAGCTCCTACGAGCAGTACTTC.